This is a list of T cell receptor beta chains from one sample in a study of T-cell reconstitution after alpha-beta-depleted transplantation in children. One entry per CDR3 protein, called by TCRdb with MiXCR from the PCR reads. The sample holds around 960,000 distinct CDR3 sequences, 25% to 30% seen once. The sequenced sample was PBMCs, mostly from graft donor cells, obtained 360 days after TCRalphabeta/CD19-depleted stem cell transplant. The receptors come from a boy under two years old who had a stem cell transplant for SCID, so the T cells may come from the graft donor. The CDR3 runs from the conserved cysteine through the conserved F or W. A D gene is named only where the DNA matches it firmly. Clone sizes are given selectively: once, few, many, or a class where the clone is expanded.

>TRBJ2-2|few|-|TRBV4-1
TGCGCCAGCAGCCAAGATGAAGGGTCCGGGGAGCTGTTTTTT
CASSQDEGSGELFF
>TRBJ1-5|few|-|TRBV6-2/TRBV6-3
TGTGCCAGCAGTTACGGGGGACGGGGGCTTGATCAGCCCCAGCATTTT
CASSYGGRGLDQPQHF
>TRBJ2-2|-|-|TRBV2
TGTGCCAGCAGGAGTGAGAACACCGGGGAGCTGTTTTTT
CASRSENTGELFF
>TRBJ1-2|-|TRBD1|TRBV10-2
TGCGCCAGCAAAGGCCCTACAGGGGGCTTAGGGTATGGCTACACCTTC
CASKGPTGGLGYGYTF
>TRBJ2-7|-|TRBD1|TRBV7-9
TGTGCCAGCAGCCCATGGGACAGGGGGCTATGGGAGCAGTACTTC
CASSPWDRGLWEQYF
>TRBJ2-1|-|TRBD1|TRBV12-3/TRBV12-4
TGTGCCAGCAGTTTGACAGGGTTCGGCGATGAGCAGTTCTTC
CASSLTGFGDEQFF
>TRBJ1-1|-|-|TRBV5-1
TGCGCCAGCAGCTTTGATGGGGGCGCGAACACTGAAGCTTTCTTT
CASSFDGGANTEAFF
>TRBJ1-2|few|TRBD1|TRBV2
TGTGCCAGCAGTTCCTTGATCGGGACAGGGGTCTATGGCTACACCTTC
CASSSLIGTGVYGYTF
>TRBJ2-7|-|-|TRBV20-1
TGCAGTGCTAGCGGGCCAAGCTCCTACGAGCAGTACTTC
CSASGPSSYEQYF
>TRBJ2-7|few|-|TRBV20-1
TGCAGTGCTGCCCTGACAGGATTGGGATACGAGCAGTACTTC
CSAALTGLGYEQYF
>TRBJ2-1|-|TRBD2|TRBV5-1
TGCGCCAGCAGTCCAACCGGGACTAGAGCCTACAATGAGCAGTTCTTC
CASSPTGTRAYNEQFF
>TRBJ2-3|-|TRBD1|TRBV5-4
TGTGCCAGCAGCTCTCGGACAGGGGGCCGAACAGATACGCAGTATTTT
CASSSRTGGRTDTQYF
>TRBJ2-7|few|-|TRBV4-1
TGCGCCAGCAGCCAAGATCATGGCCTCAGGGGGGGCGAGCAGTACTTC
CASSQDHGLRGGEQYF
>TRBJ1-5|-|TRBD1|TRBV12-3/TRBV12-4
TGTGCCAGCAGTTTAAGGGGACAGGGAAGCAATCAGCCCCAGCATTTT
CASSLRGQGSNQPQHF
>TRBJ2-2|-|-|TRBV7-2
TGTGCCAGCAGCGCGGGACTCACGAACACCGGGGAGCTGTTTTTT
CASSAGLTNTGELFF
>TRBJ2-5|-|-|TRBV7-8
TGTGCCATCGCTCAGGGGCCGAGGGAGACCCAGTACTTC
CAIAQGPRETQYF
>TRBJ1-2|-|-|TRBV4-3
TGCGCCAGCAGCCAAGATGATTCTACCTATGGCTACACCTTC
CASSQDDSTYGYTF
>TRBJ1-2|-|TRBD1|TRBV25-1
TGTGCCAGCAGTGAACCCGGGACAGCCCAAGATGGCTACACCTTC
CASSEPGTAQDGYTF
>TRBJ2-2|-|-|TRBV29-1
TGCAGCGTTTCAGGGACCACCGGGGAGCTGTTTTTT
CSVSGTTGELFF
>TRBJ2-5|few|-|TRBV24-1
TGTGCCACCAGTGGAGGGTTTGAGGAGACCCAGTACTTC
CATSGGFEETQYF
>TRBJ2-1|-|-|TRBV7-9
TGTGCCAGCACCACTATCATTAATGAGCAGTTCTTC
CASTTIINEQFF
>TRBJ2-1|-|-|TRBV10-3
TGTGCCATCAGTGAGTCGAAGCTATCGAGCGGCTCCTACAATGAGCAGTTCTTC
CAISESKLSSGSYNEQFF
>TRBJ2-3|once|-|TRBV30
TGTGCCTGGAGTTTACAGGGGACTAGCACAGATACGCAGTATTTT
CAWSLQGTSTDTQYF
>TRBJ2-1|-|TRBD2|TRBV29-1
TGCAGCGTGGGGAGGGGAAAACCCACCTACAATGAGCAGTTCTTC
CSVGRGKPTYNEQFF
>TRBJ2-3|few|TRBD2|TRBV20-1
TGCAGTGCTAGATCATGGACTAGCGGGGCGTCAGAAGATACGCAGTATTTT
CSARSWTSGASEDTQYF
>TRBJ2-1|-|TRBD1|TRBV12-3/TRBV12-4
TGTGCCAGCAGCCCAACCGGGACAGGGCTTAATGAGCAGTTCTTC
CASSPTGTGLNEQFF
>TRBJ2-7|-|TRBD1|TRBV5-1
TGCGCCAGCAGCGGGACAGGGGATTCCTACGAGCAGTACTTC
CASSGTGDSYEQYF
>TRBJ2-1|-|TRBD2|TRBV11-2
TGTGCCAGCAGCTTTCGCCCTAGCGGGGATTACAATGAGCAGTTCTTC
CASSFRPSGDYNEQFF
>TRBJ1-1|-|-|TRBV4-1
TGCGCCAGCAGCCATGCTGTGGACACTGAAGCTTTCTTT
CASSHAVDTEAFF
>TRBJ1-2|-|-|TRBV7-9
TGTGCCAGCAGCTTGACTCCGGTTCCGGATGGCTACACCTTC
CASSLTPVPDGYTF
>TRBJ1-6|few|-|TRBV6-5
TGTGCCAGCAGTTACTCGACGCCCGATTCACCCCTCCACTTT
CASSYSTPDSPLHF
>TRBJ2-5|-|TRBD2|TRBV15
TGTGCCACCAGCCAGGGAGGCGGGGGGCTTTACCAAGAGACCCAGTACTTC
CATSQGGGGLYQETQYF
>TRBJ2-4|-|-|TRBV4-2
TGTGCCAGCAGCCAAGGGAGCGTCACGGCCAAAAACATTCAGTACTTC
CASSQGSVTAKNIQYF
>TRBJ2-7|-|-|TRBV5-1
TGCGGCAGCAGCTTGGAGGCATCCGGTACCTACGAGCAGTACTTC
CGSSLEASGTYEQYF
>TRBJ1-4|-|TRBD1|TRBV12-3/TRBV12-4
TGTGCCAGCAGCGCTGGGGACAGCTATAATGAAAAACTGTTTTTT
CASSAGDSYNEKLFF
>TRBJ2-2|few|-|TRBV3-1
TGTGCCAGCAGCTCCTCCGGGACGGAGAACACCGGGGAGCTGTTTTTT
CASSSSGTENTGELFF
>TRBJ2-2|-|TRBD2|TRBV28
TGTGCCAGCGTGGAGTATCTAAATCAGGGACTAGCGGGAAGCACCGGGGAGCTGTTTTTT
CASVEYLNQGLAGSTGELFF
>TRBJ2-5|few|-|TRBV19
TGTGCCAGTAGTATTGGCGGGGGCGTCGATGGACGGACCCAGTACTTC
CASSIGGGVDGRTQYF
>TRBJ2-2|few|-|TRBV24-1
TGTGCCACCAGTGGTGGGGGGCGCAAGAACACCGGGGAGCTGTTTTTT
CATSGGGRKNTGELFF
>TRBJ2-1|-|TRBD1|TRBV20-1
TGCAGTGCGGAAGACAGGGAGTTGTACAATGAGCAGTTCTTC
CSAEDRELYNEQFF
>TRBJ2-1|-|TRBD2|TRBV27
TGTGCCAGCAGTTTAGTAGCGGGGGTCTACTACAATGAGCAGTTCTTC
CASSLVAGVYYNEQFF
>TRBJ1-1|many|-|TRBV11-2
TGTGCCAGCAGCTTACGGGGTCCGAACACTGAAGCTTTCTTT
CASSLRGPNTEAFF
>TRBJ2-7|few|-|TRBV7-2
TGTGCCAGCAGCTTAGGGGTTTCGGCAGCTCCCTCCTACGAGCAGTACTTC
CASSLGVSAAPSYEQYF
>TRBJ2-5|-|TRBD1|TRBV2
TGTGCCAGCAGTGTCTCGGACAGGGGAGCCGCAAAAGGAAGCCAGTACTTC
CASSVSDRGAAKGSQYF
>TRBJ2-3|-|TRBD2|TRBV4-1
TGCGCCAGCAGCCGACGAGGGAACAGGAGGCTAGCGGGGGGGATTAGCACAGATACGCAGTATTTT
CASSRRGNRRLAGGISTDTQYF
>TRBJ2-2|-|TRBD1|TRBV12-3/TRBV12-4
TGTGCCAGCACCGACAGGGGGCGAACCGGGGAGCTGTTTTTT
CASTDRGRTGELFF
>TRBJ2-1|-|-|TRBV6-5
TGTGCCAGCAGTTACTCGTCGGACGCCTGGGGAGGGCAGTTCTTC
CASSYSSDAWGGQFF
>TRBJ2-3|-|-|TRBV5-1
TGCGCCAGCAGCTCGGCGCGGGGGCCAGGAGATACGCAGTATTTT
CASSSARGPGDTQYF
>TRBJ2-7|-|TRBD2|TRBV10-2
TGCGCCAGCAGAGGACTAGCGGGGTACGAGCAGTACTTC
CASRGLAGYEQYF
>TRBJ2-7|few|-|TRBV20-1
TGCAGTGCTAGAGATAGAGGAGCGACCTACGAGCAGTACTTC
CSARDRGATYEQYF
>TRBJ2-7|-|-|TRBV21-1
TGTGCCAGCAGCAAAGCGCCCCCGGACATCCACTCCTACGAGCAGTACTTC
CASSKAPPDIHSYEQYF
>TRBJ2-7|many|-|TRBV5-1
TGCGCCAGCAGCTTGGTACAGGGCCACGAGCAGTACTTC
CASSLVQGHEQYF
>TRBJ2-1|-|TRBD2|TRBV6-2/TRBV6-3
TGTGCCAGCAGTCCTCACGGACTAGCCCTAGGGAAAGGCAGCTCCTACAATGAGCAGTTCTTC
CASSPHGLALGKGSSYNEQFF
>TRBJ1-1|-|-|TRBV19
TGTGCCAGCAGCCCCGGGCTACTACTCATGAACACTGAAGCTTTCTTT
CASSPGLLLMNTEAFF
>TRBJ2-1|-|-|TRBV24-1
TGTGCCACCAGTGTCCCAGGAGGGGGCATGGGGGCAAACGGTTCCTACAATGAGCAGTTCTTC
CATSVPGGGMGANGSYNEQFF
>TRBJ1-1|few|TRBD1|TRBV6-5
TGTGCCAGCAGTTACTCCCGACGAGGGCCAGAACAGGGGCCTGAAGCTTTCTTT
CASSYSRRGPEQGPEAFF
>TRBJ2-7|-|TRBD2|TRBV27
TGTGCCAGCAGTCAGGGACTACCCAAGGGGCAGTACTTC
CASSQGLPKGQYF
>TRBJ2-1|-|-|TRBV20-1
TGCAGTGCTAGGTCCACAGGGCTCAGCTCCTACAATGAGCAGTTCTTC
CSARSTGLSSYNEQFF